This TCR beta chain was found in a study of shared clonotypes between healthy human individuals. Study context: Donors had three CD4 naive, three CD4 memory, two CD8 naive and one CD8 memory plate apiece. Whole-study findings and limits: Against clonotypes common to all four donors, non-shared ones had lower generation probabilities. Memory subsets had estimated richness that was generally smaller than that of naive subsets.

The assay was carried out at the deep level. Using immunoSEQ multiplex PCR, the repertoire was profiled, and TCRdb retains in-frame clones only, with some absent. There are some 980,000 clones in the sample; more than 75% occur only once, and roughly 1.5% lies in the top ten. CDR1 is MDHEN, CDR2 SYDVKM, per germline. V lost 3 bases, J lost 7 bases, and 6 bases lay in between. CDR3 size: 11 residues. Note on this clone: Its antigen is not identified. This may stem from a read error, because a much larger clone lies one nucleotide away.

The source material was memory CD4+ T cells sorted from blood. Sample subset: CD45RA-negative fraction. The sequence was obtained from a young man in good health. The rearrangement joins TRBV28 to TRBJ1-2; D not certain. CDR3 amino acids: CASSFFGGYTF. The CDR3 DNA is TGTGCCAGCAGTTTTTTCGGTGGCTACACCTTC.